The rows below give T cell receptor beta chains drawn from one sample of a study of cytomegalovirus exposure and HLA in healthy donors. The repertoire was sequenced with immunoSEQ multiplex PCR; TCRdb's copy has only in-frame clones and lacks some. The table has roughly 200,000 clones, approximately 84% seen once; the top ten hold approximately 2.9%. Sequenced input: PBMCs. These TCRs come from a female donor in good health and CMV-seronegative. CDR3s include the opening cysteine and the closing phenylalanine or tryptophan. A D gene is named only where the DNA matches it firmly. The size entry is marked missing in some rows and otherwise reads once, few, many or a size class.

D: -
J: TRBJ1-5
V: TRBV7-2
size: -
CDR3: CASSLYNQPQHF
DNA: TGTGCCAGCAGCTTATACAATCAGCCCCAGCATTTT

D: TRBD2
J: TRBJ2-1
V: TRBV9
size: -
CDR3: CASSVEGAGIYNEQFF
DNA: TGTGCCAGCAGCGTGGAGGGAGCGGGGATCTACAATGAGCAGTTCTTC

D: -
J: TRBJ1-5
V: TRBV2
size: few
CDR3: CASSDLAINQPQHF
DNA: TGTGCCAGCAGTGATCTAGCGATAAATCAGCCCCAGCATTTT

D: -
J: TRBJ1-5
V: TRBV28
size: -
CDR3: CASSFEAVGISNQPQHF
DNA: TGTGCCAGCAGTTTTGAGGCAGTCGGAATTAGCAATCAGCCCCAGCATTTT

D: TRBD2
J: TRBJ2-5
V: TRBV7-6
size: -
CDR3: CASSPLAGRGETQYF
DNA: TGTGCCAGCAGCCCCCTTGCAGGGAGGGGTGAGACCCAGTACTTC

D: TRBD1
J: TRBJ1-1
V: TRBV15
size: once
CDR3: CATSRDGTGVDTEAFF
DNA: TGTGCCACCAGCAGAGATGGGACAGGGGTGGACACTGAAGCTTTCTTT

D: -
J: TRBJ1-5
V: TRBV5-6
size: -
CDR3: CASSLRHTGNQPQHF
DNA: TGTGCCAGCAGCTTGCGTCACACAGGCAATCAGCCCCAGCATTTT

D: TRBD2
J: TRBJ2-7
V: TRBV28
size: -
CDR3: CATRTSGTNYFYEQYF
DNA: TGTGCCACCCGGACTAGCGGGACCAACTATTTCTACGAGCAGTACTTC

D: TRBD1
J: TRBJ1-1
V: TRBV5-4
size: -
CDR3: CASSAGQGMNTEAFF
DNA: TGTGCCAGCAGCGCCGGACAGGGAATGAACACTGAAGCTTTCTTT

D: TRBD1
J: TRBJ2-3
V: TRBV2
size: -
CDR3: CASTRGGTGVTDTQYF
DNA: TGTGCCAGCACTCGAGGGGGGACAGGCGTCACAGATACGCAGTATTTT

D: -
J: TRBJ2-1
V: TRBV28
size: -
CDR3: CASSFQGSVEQFF
DNA: TGTGCCAGCAGTTTCCAGGGGTCCGTTGAGCAGTTCTTC

D: -
J: TRBJ1-2
V: TRBV5-1
size: -
CDR3: CASSSGRGTIYGYTF
DNA: TGCGCCAGCAGCTCCGGGAGGGGGACCATCTATGGCTACACCTTC

D: TRBD1
J: TRBJ2-1
V: TRBV7-7
size: -
CDR3: CASSADRGPPNEQFF
DNA: TGTGCTAGCAGCGCCGACAGGGGCCCCCCCAATGAGCAGTTCTTC

D: -
J: TRBJ2-7
V: TRBV7-6
size: -
CDR3: CASRPGRGRLREGSYEQYF
DNA: TGTGCCAGCAGGCCAGGACGAGGGCGGTTGCGGGAAGGCTCCTACGAGCAGTACTTC

D: -
J: TRBJ1-2
V: TRBV28
size: -
CDR3: CASAMGRQTYGYTF
DNA: TGTGCCAGCGCTATGGGTAGGCAGACTTATGGCTACACCTTC

D: TRBD1
J: TRBJ1-1
V: TRBV5-1
size: -
CDR3: CASSFRQGLITEAFF
DNA: TGCGCCAGCAGCTTCCGACAGGGGTTGATCACTGAAGCTTTCTTT

D: TRBD1
J: TRBJ1-5
V: TRBV19
size: -
CDR3: CATTGQGKIVIPQHF
DNA: TGTGCCACAACAGGACAGGGAAAGATTGTTATCCCCCAGCATTTT

D: TRBD1
J: TRBJ1-3
V: TRBV9
size: -
CDR3: CASSVEYRGRQNTIYF
DNA: TGTGCCAGCAGCGTAGAGTACAGGGGAAGGCAAAACACCATATATTTT

D: TRBD1
J: TRBJ1-6
V: TRBV19
size: -
CDR3: CASKPGQKNSPLHF
DNA: TGTGCCAGTAAGCCGGGACAGAAGAATTCACCCCTCCACTTT

D: TRBD2
J: TRBJ2-3
V: TRBV11-2
size: -
CDR3: CASSPWASGASTDTQYF
DNA: TGTGCCAGCAGCCCCTGGGCAAGCGGGGCTAGCACAGATACGCAGTATTTT

D: -
J: TRBJ2-7
V: TRBV5-1
size: -
CDR3: CASSLSGQLYEQYF
DNA: TGCGCCAGCAGCTTGTCTGGACAGCTTTACGAGCAGTACTTC

D: TRBD2
J: TRBJ2-4
V: TRBV4-3
size: -
CDR3: CASSQGGLAGVAKNIQYF
DNA: TGCGCCAGCAGCCAGGGGGGCCTAGCGGGAGTCGCCAAAAACATTCAGTACTTC

D: TRBD2
J: TRBJ2-7
V: TRBV28
size: once
CDR3: CASWVAGENEQYF
DNA: TGTGCCAGCTGGGTAGCGGGAGAAAACGAGCAGTACTTC

D: -
J: TRBJ1-1
V: TRBV29-1
size: -
CDR3: CSVVQSTGGTEAFF
DNA: TGCAGCGTTGTTCAGTCGACAGGTGGTACTGAAGCTTTCTTT

D: TRBD2
J: TRBJ2-7
V: TRBV10-3
size: -
CDR3: CAISDGGGPTREQYF
DNA: TGTGCCATCAGTGACGGGGGAGGGCCTACCCGGGAGCAGTACTTC

D: -
J: TRBJ1-3
V: TRBV15
size: -
CDR3: CATSRDKTHGNTIYF
DNA: TGTGCCACCAGCAGAGATAAGACACATGGAAACACCATATATTTT

D: -
J: TRBJ2-2
V: TRBV7-9
size: few
CDR3: CASSLEQTGELFF
DNA: TGTGCCAGCAGCTTAGAGCAAACCGGGGAGCTGTTTTTT

D: -
J: TRBJ1-6
V: TRBV30
size: once
CDR3: CAWILGSGGSPLHF
DNA: TGTGCCTGGATCCTGGGGTCGGGGGGTTCACCCCTCCACTTT

D: TRBD2
J: TRBJ2-7
V: TRBV25-1
size: -
CDR3: CASQNTGGALGQYF
DNA: TGTGCCAGCCAAAACACGGGGGGGGCTCTGGGGCAGTACTTC

D: -
J: TRBJ2-5
V: TRBV4-3
size: few
CDR3: CASSREPLAQETQYF
DNA: TGCGCCAGCAGCCGTGAACCCTTGGCCCAAGAGACCCAGTACTTC

D: -
J: TRBJ2-2
V: TRBV4-2
size: few
CDR3: CASSQDITITGELFF
DNA: TGTGCCAGCAGCCAAGATATCACTATAACCGGGGAGCTGTTTTTT

D: -
J: TRBJ2-7
V: TRBV5-6
size: -
CDR3: CASSPRGSGIGEQYF
DNA: TGTGCCAGCAGTCCCCGGGGATCCGGAATTGGCGAGCAGTACTTC

D: TRBD1
J: TRBJ1-1
V: TRBV6-1
size: -
CDR3: CASDRVNTEAFF
DNA: TGTGCCAGCGACAGGGTAAACACTGAAGCTTTCTTT

D: -
J: TRBJ1-2
V: TRBV6-1
size: -
CDR3: CAGSEGTGIGYTF
DNA: TGTGCCGGCAGTGAAGGTACAGGGATCGGCTACACCTTC

D: -
J: TRBJ1-2
V: TRBV30
size: -
CDR3: CAWSPNYDRRYGYTF
DNA: TGTGCCTGGAGTCCGAACTACGACAGGCGCTATGGCTACACCTTC

D: TRBD2
J: TRBJ2-3
V: TRBV5-1
size: -
CDR3: CASSLNGLAGGDTQYF
DNA: TGCGCCAGCAGTTTAAATGGACTAGCGGGGGGAGATACGCAGTATTTT

D: -
J: TRBJ2-1
V: TRBV7-9
size: -
CDR3: CASSPRGGDSYNEQFF
DNA: TGTGCCAGCAGCCCCCGGGGCGGGGACTCCTACAATGAGCAGTTCTTC

D: TRBD1
J: TRBJ2-1
V: TRBV18
size: few
CDR3: CASSPGTGAGVGYNEQFF
DNA: TGTGCCAGCTCGCCCGGGACAGGGGCGGGAGTGGGCTACAATGAGCAGTTCTTC

D: TRBD2
J: TRBJ2-7
V: TRBV5-4
size: -
CDR3: CASSPGTSVGQYF
DNA: TGTGCCAGCAGCCCCGGGACTAGCGTCGGGCAGTACTTC

D: -
J: TRBJ2-7
V: TRBV7-9
size: -
CDR3: CASSLQGPPYEQYF
DNA: TGTGCCAGCAGCTTACAGGGTCCCCCATACGAGCAGTACTTC

D: TRBD1
J: TRBJ1-4
V: TRBV25-1
size: once
CDR3: CASRQGGEKLFF
DNA: TGTGCCAGCAGACAGGGGGGCGAAAAACTGTTTTTT

D: -
J: TRBJ2-6
V: TRBV30
size: -
CDR3: CAWRDLGRGPESGANVLTF
DNA: TGTGCCTGGAGGGACCTGGGGCGGGGCCCAGAGTCAGGGGCCAACGTCCTGACTTTC

D: TRBD1
J: TRBJ2-7
V: TRBV5-1
size: -
CDR3: CASSSTGTTGTEVYEQYF
DNA: TGCGCCAGCAGTTCCACGGGTACTACCGGGACAGAAGTCTACGAGCAGTACTTC

D: -
J: TRBJ1-4
V: TRBV6-6
size: -
CDR3: CASSYSGGDEKLFF
DNA: TGTGCCAGCAGTTACTCAGGGGGGGATGAAAAACTGTTTTTT

D: TRBD2
J: TRBJ2-1
V: TRBV7-6
size: -
CDR3: CASSLSPSGKRNEQFF
DNA: TGTGCCAGCAGCTTATCGCCTAGCGGGAAACGCAATGAGCAGTTCTTC

D: TRBD2
J: TRBJ2-3
V: TRBV7-3
size: -
CDR3: CASSLRAGEDTQYF
DNA: TGTGCCAGCAGCTTACGGGCGGGGGAAGATACGCAGTATTTT

D: TRBD1
J: TRBJ2-7
V: TRBV6-5
size: -
CDR3: CASSWGTAYEQYF
DNA: TGTGCCAGCAGTTGGGGGACAGCCTACGAGCAGTACTTC

D: TRBD1
J: TRBJ2-7
V: TRBV9
size: few
CDR3: CASSLGAGTGAREQYF
DNA: TGTGCCAGCAGCCTTGGGGCTGGGACAGGGGCCAGGGAGCAGTACTTC

D: TRBD1
J: TRBJ1-2
V: TRBV2
size: -
CDR3: CASSMGTGGGYGYTF
DNA: TGTGCCAGCAGTATGGGGACAGGGGGCGGCTATGGCTACACCTTC

D: TRBD1
J: TRBJ2-7
V: TRBV13
size: -
CDR3: CASSLGDRGYEQYF
DNA: TGTGCCAGCAGCTTAGGGGACAGGGGCTACGAGCAGTACTTC

D: -
J: TRBJ2-7
V: TRBV28
size: -
CDR3: CASRGADENEQYF
DNA: TGTGCCAGCAGGGGGGCCGACGAGAACGAGCAGTACTTC

D: TRBD2
J: TRBJ2-1
V: TRBV9
size: -
CDR3: CASSEIPTGTSGEQFF
DNA: TGTGCCAGCAGCGAGATCCCAACCGGGACTAGCGGGGAACAGTTCTTC